A selection of T cell receptor beta chains follows, all from one sample in a study of T cells after somatic rescue of genetic block. Libraries were prepared by immunoSEQ multiplex PCR; TCRdb keeps only in-frame clonotypes and omits some of them. The sample has 55,000 to 70,000 clones, around 93% seen once. The material sequenced was peripheral blood mononuclear cells (PBMCs). These receptors were taken from a man aged 40-50 years. CDR3s include the opening cysteine and the closing phenylalanine or tryptophan. D genes are given only for firm matches. Size values are once, few and many counts, or a class for expanded clones, and some rows have none.

clone_size: NA
v_call: TRBV4-2
d_call: TRBD2
j_call: TRBJ2-7
cdr3_aa: CASSQDQRGDPYEQYF
cdr3_nt: TGTGCCAGCAGCCAAGACCAGCGGGGGGACCCCTACGAGCAGTACTTC

clone_size: NA
v_call: TRBV2
d_call: NA
j_call: TRBJ1-3
cdr3_aa: CASSDGSRAGNTIYF
cdr3_nt: TGTGCCAGCAGTGACGGGTCCAGGGCTGGAAACACCATATATTTT

clone_size: NA
v_call: TRBV10-3
d_call: TRBD2
j_call: TRBJ2-5
cdr3_aa: CAISPAGGSQETQYF
cdr3_nt: TGTGCCATCAGTCCAGCGGGGGGTTCACAAGAGACCCAGTACTTC

clone_size: NA
v_call: TRBV7-8
d_call: TRBD2
j_call: TRBJ2-7
cdr3_aa: CASSSSGGAYEQYF
cdr3_nt: TGTGCCAGCAGCTCGAGCGGGGGAGCCTACGAGCAGTACTTC

clone_size: once
v_call: TRBV5-5
d_call: TRBD2
j_call: TRBJ2-3
cdr3_aa: CASSSTGTSGIFTQYF
cdr3_nt: TGTGCCAGCAGCTCAACCGGGACTAGCGGCATCTTTACGCAGTATTTT

clone_size: NA
v_call: TRBV28
d_call: NA
j_call: TRBJ2-3
cdr3_aa: CASTTTQGTDTQYF
cdr3_nt: TGTGCCAGCACCACGACTCAAGGCACAGATACGCAGTATTTT

clone_size: NA
v_call: TRBV7-9
d_call: NA
j_call: TRBJ2-3
cdr3_aa: CASSPGEAGSTDTQYF
cdr3_nt: TGTGCCAGCAGCCCAGGAGAGGCCGGTTCCACAGATACGCAGTATTTT

clone_size: NA
v_call: TRBV10-1
d_call: TRBD1
j_call: TRBJ2-7
cdr3_aa: CASSESGTGKYEQYF
cdr3_nt: TGCGCCAGCAGTGAGTCCGGGACAGGAAAGTACGAGCAGTACTTC

clone_size: NA
v_call: TRBV11-2
d_call: NA
j_call: TRBJ1-1
cdr3_aa: CASSLLAGPNTEAFF
cdr3_nt: TGTGCCAGCAGCTTATTGGCAGGGCCTAACACTGAAGCTTTCTTT

clone_size: NA
v_call: TRBV14
d_call: TRBD1
j_call: TRBJ2-1
cdr3_aa: CASSRFDRGYSNEQFF
cdr3_nt: TGTGCCAGCAGCCGCTTCGACAGGGGGTATTCCAATGAGCAGTTCTTC

clone_size: NA
v_call: TRBV10-1
d_call: NA
j_call: TRBJ2-7
cdr3_aa: CASSVAGVSEQYF
cdr3_nt: TGCGCCAGCAGTGTAGCAGGGGTCTCCGAGCAGTACTTC

clone_size: NA
v_call: TRBV6-6
d_call: NA
j_call: TRBJ2-7
cdr3_aa: CASSYSLGAYEQYF
cdr3_nt: TGTGCCAGCAGTTACTCGCTAGGAGCCTACGAGCAGTACTTC

clone_size: NA
v_call: TRBV13
d_call: NA
j_call: TRBJ2-7
cdr3_aa: CASSLTDSYEQYF
cdr3_nt: TGTGCCAGCAGCTTGACAGATTCCTACGAGCAGTACTTC

clone_size: NA
v_call: TRBV30
d_call: NA
j_call: TRBJ1-5
cdr3_aa: CAWSVRRNQPQHF
cdr3_nt: TGTGCCTGGAGTGTACGGAGAAATCAGCCCCAGCATTTT

clone_size: NA
v_call: TRBV19
d_call: NA
j_call: TRBJ1-1
cdr3_aa: CASRNRRGGTEAFF
cdr3_nt: TGTGCCAGTAGAAACAGGCGAGGGGGCACTGAAGCTTTCTTT

clone_size: NA
v_call: TRBV7-2
d_call: NA
j_call: TRBJ1-3
cdr3_aa: CASSFAGAGNTIYF
cdr3_nt: TGTGCCAGCAGCTTCGCGGGGGCTGGAAACACCATATATTTT

clone_size: NA
v_call: TRBV7-8
d_call: NA
j_call: TRBJ1-6
cdr3_aa: CASSSTRTGRESPLHF
cdr3_nt: TGTGCCAGCAGCTCCACCCGTACGGGTCGGGAATCACCCCTCCACTTT

clone_size: NA
v_call: TRBV30
d_call: NA
j_call: TRBJ1-2
cdr3_aa: CAWSARGGRATIRSNYGYTF
cdr3_nt: TGTGCCTGGAGTGCCCGGGGGGGCAGGGCGACCATCCGATCTAACTATGGCTACACCTTC

clone_size: NA
v_call: TRBV2
d_call: NA
j_call: TRBJ1-3
cdr3_aa: CASRGELGNTIYF
cdr3_nt: TGTGCCAGCAGGGGGGAACTCGGAAACACCATATATTTT

clone_size: NA
v_call: TRBV5-6
d_call: NA
j_call: TRBJ1-5
cdr3_aa: CASSSSGLTLGSNQPQHF
cdr3_nt: TGTGCCAGCAGCTCCTCCGGTCTCACCCTGGGGAGCAATCAGCCCCAGCATTTT

clone_size: NA
v_call: TRBV9
d_call: NA
j_call: TRBJ1-1
cdr3_aa: CASSAYDDTEAFF
cdr3_nt: TGTGCCAGCAGCGCCTACGATGACACTGAAGCTTTCTTT

clone_size: NA
v_call: TRBV6-6
d_call: TRBD2
j_call: TRBJ2-1
cdr3_aa: CASRPLAGTYNEQFF
cdr3_nt: TGTGCCAGCAGACCACTAGCGGGGACCTACAATGAGCAGTTCTTC

clone_size: NA
v_call: TRBV5-1
d_call: NA
j_call: TRBJ2-2
cdr3_aa: CASRPLGHNTGELFF
cdr3_nt: TGCGCCAGCAGGCCATTAGGACATAACACCGGGGAGCTGTTTTTT

clone_size: NA
v_call: TRBV6-5
d_call: TRBD1
j_call: TRBJ1-1
cdr3_aa: CASSSGTGDAEAFF
cdr3_nt: TGTGCCAGCAGTTCCGGGACAGGGGACGCTGAAGCTTTCTTT

clone_size: NA
v_call: TRBV12-5
d_call: NA
j_call: TRBJ2-3
cdr3_aa: CASGFGLAQRGDTQYF
cdr3_nt: TGTGCTAGTGGTTTCGGGCTAGCACAACGGGGAGATACGCAGTATTTT

clone_size: NA
v_call: TRBV7-6
d_call: TRBD1
j_call: TRBJ1-4
cdr3_aa: CASRPQGGSNEKLFF
cdr3_nt: TGTGCCAGCAGGCCACAGGGGGGCTCTAATGAAAAACTGTTTTTT

clone_size: NA
v_call: TRBV4-3
d_call: NA
j_call: TRBJ2-3
cdr3_aa: CASSQEARFGDTQYF
cdr3_nt: TGCGCCAGCAGCCAAGAAGCGCGGTTTGGGGATACGCAGTATTTT

clone_size: NA
v_call: TRBV18
d_call: NA
j_call: TRBJ2-1
cdr3_aa: CASSPDTSSPEQFF
cdr3_nt: TGTGCCAGCTCACCCGATACTAGCTCTCCTGAGCAGTTCTTC

clone_size: NA
v_call: TRBV7-9
d_call: NA
j_call: TRBJ2-2
cdr3_aa: CASSAQGYTGELFF
cdr3_nt: TGTGCCAGCAGCGCGCAGGGGTACACCGGGGAGCTGTTTTTT

clone_size: few
v_call: TRBV5-1
d_call: NA
j_call: TRBJ1-1
cdr3_aa: CASRGGGGEHGEAFF
cdr3_nt: TGCGCCAGCAGGGGCGGAGGGGGTGAACACGGTGAAGCTTTCTTT

clone_size: NA
v_call: TRBV7-8
d_call: TRBD1
j_call: TRBJ1-1
cdr3_aa: CASSSHAGGMNTEAFF
cdr3_nt: TGTGCCAGCAGCAGCCATGCAGGGGGTATGAACACTGAAGCTTTCTTT

clone_size: NA
v_call: TRBV25-1
d_call: NA
j_call: TRBJ2-1
cdr3_aa: CASSEGGRYYNEQFF
cdr3_nt: TGTGCCAGCAGTGAGGGGGGCCGGTACTACAATGAGCAGTTCTTC

clone_size: NA
v_call: TRBV5-1
d_call: NA
j_call: TRBJ2-5
cdr3_aa: CASSLSAAQETQYF
cdr3_nt: TGCGCCAGCAGCTTGTCGGCGGCCCAAGAGACCCAGTACTTC

clone_size: NA
v_call: TRBV6-5
d_call: TRBD2
j_call: TRBJ2-2
cdr3_aa: CASSYSSGRGTGELFF
cdr3_nt: TGTGCCAGCAGTTACTCGAGCGGGAGAGGCACCGGGGAGCTGTTTTTT

clone_size: NA
v_call: TRBV7-8
d_call: TRBD1
j_call: TRBJ1-5
cdr3_aa: CASSPRTGGGQPQHF
cdr3_nt: TGTGCCAGCAGCCCCCGAACAGGGGGGGGTCAGCCCCAGCATTTT

clone_size: NA
v_call: TRBV27
d_call: TRBD1
j_call: TRBJ1-5
cdr3_aa: CASSLSTGGNQPQHF
cdr3_nt: TGTGCCAGCAGTTTATCTACAGGGGGGAATCAGCCCCAGCATTTT

clone_size: NA
v_call: TRBV6-6
d_call: NA
j_call: TRBJ1-5
cdr3_aa: CASTTGPPQPQHF
cdr3_nt: TGTGCCAGCACCACCGGGCCACCCCAGCCCCAGCATTTT

clone_size: NA
v_call: TRBV12-2
d_call: NA
j_call: TRBJ2-3
cdr3_aa: CASRFADGTSGWNDTQYF
cdr3_nt: NA

clone_size: NA
v_call: TRBV7-9
d_call: NA
j_call: TRBJ1-6
cdr3_aa: CAAARAEDLRDNSPLHF
cdr3_nt: TGTGCCGCCGCCCGCGCCGAGGACCTACGAGATAATTCACCCCTCCACTTT

clone_size: NA
v_call: TRBV10-3
d_call: TRBD1
j_call: TRBJ2-7
cdr3_aa: CAIGSTGKGYEQYF
cdr3_nt: TGTGCCATTGGTTCGACAGGGAAAGGCTACGAGCAGTACTTC

clone_size: NA
v_call: TRBV18
d_call: TRBD1
j_call: TRBJ2-7
cdr3_aa: CASSPGQNEQYF
cdr3_nt: TGTGCCAGCTCACCGGGACAGAACGAGCAGTACTTC

clone_size: NA
v_call: TRBV2
d_call: NA
j_call: TRBJ1-5
cdr3_aa: CASDAGRDQPQHF
cdr3_nt: TGTGCCAGCGACGCGGGGCGAGATCAGCCCCAGCATTTT

clone_size: NA
v_call: TRBV5-1
d_call: NA
j_call: TRBJ1-2
cdr3_aa: CASSLDYLYGYTF
cdr3_nt: TGCGCCAGCAGCTTAGACTACCTCTATGGCTACACCTTC

clone_size: NA
v_call: TRBV10-3
d_call: NA
j_call: TRBJ2-1
cdr3_aa: CAISESVARTSRGNEQFF
cdr3_nt: TGTGCCATCAGTGAGTCGGTCGCCAGGACCAGCAGGGGTAATGAGCAGTTCTTC

clone_size: NA
v_call: TRBV5-8
d_call: TRBD1
j_call: TRBJ2-5
cdr3_aa: CASSQDRGPQMDQETQYF
cdr3_nt: TGTGCCAGCAGCCAGGACAGGGGACCCCAGATGGACCAAGAGACCCAGTACTTC

clone_size: NA
v_call: TRBV29-1
d_call: NA
j_call: TRBJ2-5
cdr3_aa: CSVGRAGETQYF
cdr3_nt: TGCAGCGTCGGGAGAGCCGGTGAGACCCAGTACTTC

clone_size: NA
v_call: TRBV7-9
d_call: TRBD2
j_call: TRBJ2-3
cdr3_aa: CASSRGLAGVTDTQYF
cdr3_nt: TGTGCCAGCAGCCGAGGACTAGCGGGGGTCACAGATACGCAGTATTTT

clone_size: NA
v_call: TRBV2
d_call: NA
j_call: TRBJ2-5
cdr3_aa: CASSARGHTQETQYF
cdr3_nt: TGTGCCAGCAGTGCCAGAGGACATACACAAGAGACCCAGTACTTC

clone_size: NA
v_call: TRBV19
d_call: NA
j_call: TRBJ1-1
cdr3_aa: CASSPGTSMNTEAFF
cdr3_nt: TGTGCCAGTAGTCCCGGGACATCCATGAACACTGAAGCTTTCTTT

clone_size: NA
v_call: TRBV15
d_call: NA
j_call: TRBJ2-7
cdr3_aa: CATSREGAGVYEQYF
cdr3_nt: TGTGCCACCAGCAGAGAGGGGGCAGGGGTCTACGAGCAGTACTTC

clone_size: NA
v_call: TRBV27
d_call: TRBD1
j_call: TRBJ2-7
cdr3_aa: CASSSPLRDRGYEQYF
cdr3_nt: TGTGCCAGCAGTTCACCACTCCGGGACAGGGGCTACGAGCAGTACTTC

clone_size: NA
v_call: TRBV6-6
d_call: TRBD2
j_call: TRBJ2-1
cdr3_aa: CASRAGTSSYNEQFF
cdr3_nt: TGTGCCAGCAGAGCCGGGACTAGCTCTTACAATGAGCAGTTCTTC

clone_size: NA
v_call: TRBV15
d_call: NA
j_call: TRBJ2-3
cdr3_aa: CATSRDQDTQYF
cdr3_nt: TGTGCCACCAGCAGAGATCAGGATACGCAGTATTTT

clone_size: NA
v_call: TRBV7-9
d_call: NA
j_call: TRBJ2-3
cdr3_aa: CASSLGLISTDTQYF
cdr3_nt: TGTGCCAGCAGCCTCGGCCTAATCAGCACAGATACGCAGTATTTT